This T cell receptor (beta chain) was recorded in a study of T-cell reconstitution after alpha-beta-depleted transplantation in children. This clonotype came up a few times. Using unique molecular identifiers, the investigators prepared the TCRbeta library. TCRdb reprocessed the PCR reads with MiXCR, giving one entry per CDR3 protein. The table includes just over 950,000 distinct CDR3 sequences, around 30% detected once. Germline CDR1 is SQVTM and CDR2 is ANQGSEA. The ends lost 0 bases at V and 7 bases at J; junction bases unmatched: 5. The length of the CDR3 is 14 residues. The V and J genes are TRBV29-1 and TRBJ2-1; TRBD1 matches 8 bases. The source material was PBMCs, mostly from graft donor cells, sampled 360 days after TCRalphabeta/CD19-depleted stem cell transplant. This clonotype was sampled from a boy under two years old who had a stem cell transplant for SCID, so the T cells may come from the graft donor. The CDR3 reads CSVEEGTGGNEQFF. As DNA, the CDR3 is TGCAGCGTTGAAGAGGGGACAGGTGGGAATGAGCAGTTCTTC.